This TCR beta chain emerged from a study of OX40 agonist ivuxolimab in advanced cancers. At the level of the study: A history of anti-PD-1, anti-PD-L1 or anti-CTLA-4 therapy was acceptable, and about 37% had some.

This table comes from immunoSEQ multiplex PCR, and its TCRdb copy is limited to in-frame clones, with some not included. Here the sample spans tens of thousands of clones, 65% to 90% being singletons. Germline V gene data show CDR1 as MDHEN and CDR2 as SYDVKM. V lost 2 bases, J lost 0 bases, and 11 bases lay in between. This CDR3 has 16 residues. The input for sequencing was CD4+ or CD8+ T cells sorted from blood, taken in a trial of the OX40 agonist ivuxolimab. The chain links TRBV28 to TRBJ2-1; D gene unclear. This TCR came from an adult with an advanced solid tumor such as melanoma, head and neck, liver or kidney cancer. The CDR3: CASSLIGLSSYNEQFF. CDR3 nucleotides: TGTGCCAGCAGTTTAATCGGCTTAAGCTCCTACAATGAGCAGTTCTTC.